Shown below are 28 T cell receptor beta chains from a single sample sequenced in a study of beta chain features in type 1 diabetes. Expressed TCRB transcripts got sequenced, as all isolated RNA was reverse transcribed. The table came from immunoSEQ multiplex PCR; TCRdb's copy has only in-frame clones and leaves some out. The table lists a few hundred thousand clones, around 30% of them singletons. The sequenced sample was naive CD4+ T cells from blood. The receptors come from a man aged 18 to 35 in good health.

This sequence joins TRBV14 and TRBJ2-1, with a possible D match to TRBD2 (6 bases). The V and J ends lost 2 bases and 2 bases respectively, with 16 bases between them. This CDR3 is built from 17 residues. Germline CDR1 is SGHDN and CDR2 is FVKESK. The CDR3 here is CASSQLPSGGTYNEQFF. The DNA of the CDR3 is TGTGCCAGCAGCCAACTCCCTAGTGGGGGGACCTACAATGAGCAGTTCTTC.

J is TRBJ2-1 and V is TRBV5-4; D gene unclear. CDR3 length: 12 amino acids. V dropped 0 bases and J dropped 6 bases, with 4 bases sitting between them. The germline gives CDR1 SGHNT, CDR2 YYREEE (reference sequence). In DNA, the CDR3 is TGTGCCAGCAGCTTGGGCCTCAATGAGCAGTTCTTC. Translation: CASSLGLNEQFF.

The rearrangement links TRBV7-2 to TRBJ2-1, with 8 positions matching TRBD2. CDR1 is SGHTA, CDR2 FQGNSA, per germline. The junction had 6 bases not matched to a gene; V was cut back by 1 base and J by 4 bases. The CDR3 has 16 residues. CDR3 in DNA: TGTGCCAGCAGCTTAGGCCTGGGACTAGGGTACAATGAGCAGTTCTTC. It encodes CASSLGLGLGYNEQFF.

In this sample, this clone turned up a few times. V and J are TRBV13 and TRBJ2-7; D tentatively fits TRBD1 or TRBD2 (5 bases each). The CDR3 length is 16 residues. V shed 4 bases and J shed 0 bases, with 16 bases lying between them. Per germline, CDR1 PRHDT and CDR2 FYEKMQ (reference sequence). CDR3 sequence reads: CASSSTQGTGSYEQYF. CDR3 bases: TGTGCCAGCAGCTCGACCCAAGGGACGGGCTCCTACGAGCAGTACTTC.

The V call is TRBV30, the J call TRBJ2-7; TRBD2 might be the D (5 bases). V lost 0 bases to trimming and J lost 3 bases, with 12 bases between them. The CDR3 consists of 14 residues. CDR1 is GTSNPN and CDR2 is SVGIG in the germline V gene (reference sequence). CDR3 sequence (DNA): TGTGCCTGGAGTGTCAGCCAGCGGAACTACGAGCAGTACTTC. Its translation: CAWSVSQRNYEQYF. The whole variable domain, remainder taken from reference TRBV30 and TRBJ2-7, is SQTIHQWPATLVQPVGSPLSLECTVEGTSNPNLYWYRQAAGRGLQLLFYSVGIGQISSEVPQNLSASRPQDRQFILSSKKLLLSDSGFYLCAWSVSQRNYEQYFGPGTRLTVT.

The gene calls are TRBV4-2 and TRBJ2-3; D is ambiguous. Trimming removed 0 bases at V and 6 bases at J, with 16 bases between. Germline values: CDR1 LGHNA, CDR2 YNFKEQ. This CDR3 comprises 16 residues. The CDR3 here is CASSQDVSLEGDTQYF. In DNA, the CDR3 is TGTGCCAGCAGCCAAGATGTGTCACTCGAAGGGGATACGCAGTATTTT.

This clone was seen more than once but under ten times. The CDR3: CASSGGIYEQYF. For the CDR3, the DNA is TGCGCCAGCAGTGGCGGGATCTACGAGCAGTACTTC. V is TRBV5-1 and J is TRBJ2-7; D might be TRBD2 (6 bases). This CDR3 spans 12 amino acids. Between the trimmed V and J ends, which lost 5 bases and 3 bases, there was a span of 9 bases. Germline-derived CDR1 and CDR2 are SGHRS and YFSETQ.

This clone was observed a few times. The rearrangement joins TRBV7-9 to TRBJ2-1; D remains ambiguous. CDR1 and CDR2 (germline): SEHNR, FQNEAQ (reference sequence). Trimming pared 11 bases from V and 10 bases from J, leaving 12 bases between. The length of the CDR3 is 10 residues. Written as DNA, the CDR3 is TGTGCCTGCCGAGAAACGGAGCAGTTCTTC. Its translation is CACRETEQFF. The variable domain in full, completed from reference TRBV7-9 and TRBJ2-1, reads DTGVSQNPRHKITKRGQNVTFRCDPISEHNRLYWYRQTLGQGPEFLTYFQNEAQLEKSRLLSDRFSAERPKGSFSTLEIQRTEQGDSAMYLCACRETEQFFGPGTRLTVL.

This clone was found a few times. An end of the junction does not agree with germline; a read error may underlie this. Other DNA sequences of this sample code for an identical CDR3. V is TRBV7-2 and J is TRBJ2-5; D is tentatively TRBD1 or TRBD2 (6 bases each). The CDR3 consists of 16 residues. Looked up from germline, CDR1 is SGHTA and CDR2 is FQGNSA. The CDR3 region is CASSLAAGTMQETQYF. The CDR3 DNA sequence: TGCGCCAGCAGCTTAGCGGCGGGGACAATGCAAGAGACCCAGTACTTC.

There are a few counts of this clone. This sequence joins TRBV19 and TRBJ2-1, with D possibly being TRBD2 (5 bases). The V end was cut by 7 bases, the J end by 2 bases, with 12 bases between. The CDR3 runs 14 residues. In germline, CDR1 is LNHDA, CDR2 SQIVND (reference sequence). In DNA, the CDR3 is TGTGCCAGTAAAAACCGGGAAACCTACAATGAGCAGTTCTTC. Translating it yields CASKNRETYNEQFF.

This clone appeared a few times. The rearrangement uses TRBV27 and TRBJ2-7, with TRBD2 matching over 11 bases. The CDR3 totals 13 residues. In germline, CDR1 is MNHEY, CDR2 SMNVEV (reference sequence). J lost 1 base, V lost 11 bases, and 4 bases had no gene match. The CDR3 loop is CACSGRESYEQYF. CDR3 coding DNA: TGTGCCTGTAGCGGGAGGGAATCCTACGAGCAGTACTTC.

CDR3 sequence reads: CAWSPGRGRRYGYTF. CDR3 DNA sequence: TGTGCCTGGAGTCCGGGCAGGGGGCGTCGGTATGGCTACACCTTC. The V and J genes are TRBV30 and TRBJ1-2; 8 nucleotides match TRBD1. The CDR3 totals 15 residues. V was clipped by 2 bases and J by 5 bases; unmatched bases: 10. Germline assignment: CDR1 GTSNPN and CDR2 SVGIG (reference sequence).

The rearrangement joins TRBV4-3 to TRBJ2-1; TRBD2 aligns across 11 bases. This CDR3 is 16 amino acids long. CDR1 and CDR2 from the germline V gene are LGHNA and YSLEER. The J segment lost 4 bases and the V segment lost 1 base, leaving 3 bases of the junction unmatched. The DNA of the CDR3 is TGCGCCAGCAGCCAAGGACTAGCGGGGACTTACAATGAGCAGTTCTTC. Encoded protein: CASSQGLAGTYNEQFF.

For this clone: Different DNA sequences within this sample yield the same CDR3. CDR3 sequence: CAWSPNRDTEAFF. The CDR3 bases are TGTGCCTGGAGTCCCAACCGGGACACTGAAGCTTTCTTT. The rearrangement uses TRBV30 and TRBJ1-1; D gene unclear. CDR1 and CDR2 from the germline V gene are GTSNPN and SVGIG (reference sequence). V lost 2 bases to trimming and J lost 3 bases, with 10 bases between them. The CDR3 contains 13 residues.

This clone was observed a few times. The chain links TRBV9 to TRBJ2-5; no clear D gene. The CDR3 length is 16 residues. Between the trimmed V and J ends, which lost 2 bases and 5 bases, there was a span of 19 bases. CDR1 SGDLS and CDR2 YYNGEE come from the germline V gene. CDR3 in DNA: TGTGCCAGCAGCGTTGGACCACCCTCCATCTTGGAGACCCAGTACTTC. As protein: CASSVGPPSILETQYF.

This clone was picked up a small number of times. In DNA form, the CDR3 reads TGTGCCAGCAGCTTAGAGATGGTGCAGTACTTC. Amino acid sequence: CASSLEMVQYF. The chain has TRBV11-2 and TRBJ2-4; D uncertain. Germline values: CDR1 SGHAT, CDR2 FQNNGV. Trimming stripped 0 bases from V and 13 bases from J, with 7 bases between. The CDR3 sequence is 11 residues long.

This chain links TRBV7-3 with TRBJ1-1; D is undetermined. Germline CDR1 is SGHTA and CDR2 is FQGTGA. The CDR3 sequence is 13 residues long. V was pared by 3 bases and J by 1 base, with 6 bases between. CDR3 nucleotide sequence: TGTGCCAGCAGCTTCGCGGAGAACACTGAAGCTTTCTTT. It translates to CASSFAENTEAFF.

The genes are TRBV28 and TRBJ2-5, with 10 bases identical to TRBD2. The CDR3 consists of 16 residues. V gave up 3 bases and J gave up 5 bases; unmatched junction bases: 9. Germline V lookup: CDR1 MDHEN, CDR2 SYDVKM. This CDR3 is CASSLFTSGTGETQYF. The CDR3, as DNA: TGTGCCAGCAGTTTGTTTACTAGCGGGACGGGGGAGACCCAGTACTTC.

This clone has more than one count but fewer than ten. The chain links TRBV30 to TRBJ2-4; D is unclear. The CDR3 consists of 11 residues. Between the trimmed V and J ends, which lost 2 bases and 5 bases, there was a span of 4 bases. Germline CDR1 GTSNPN, CDR2 SVGIG (reference sequence). CDR3 residues: CAWSQENIQYF. In nucleotides, the CDR3 is TGTGCCTGGAGTCAAGAAAACATTCAGTACTTC.

This sequence joins TRBV30 and TRBJ1-1; D gene uncertain. V was cut by 3 bases and J by 1 base, with 12 bases left in between. The CDR3 loop spans 14 amino acids. The germline gives CDR1 GTSNPN, CDR2 SVGIG (reference sequence). The CDR3: CAWRLAGPNTEAFF. The CDR3 DNA reads TGTGCCTGGAGATTGGCAGGCCCGAACACTGAAGCTTTCTTT.

The chain employs TRBV18 and TRBJ1-1; the match to TRBD1 covers 7 bases. CDR3 size: 14 residues. Germline V gene lookup returns CDR1 KGHSH and CDR2 LQKENI. V lost 4 bases, J lost 4 bases, and 6 bases stayed unmatched. The DNA of the CDR3 is TGTGCCAGCTCACTACAGGGGCCGAGCACTGAAGCTTTCTTT. Protein: CASSLQGPSTEAFF.

A few counts support this clone. The chain carries TRBV14 and TRBJ2-1; D is unclear. The CDR3 extends over 12 amino acids. Germline values: CDR1 SGHDN, CDR2 FVKESK. V was shortened by 1 base and J by 8 bases, with 6 bases between the two germline ends. CDR3 amino acids: CASSQVKHEQFF. As DNA, the CDR3 is TGTGCCAGCAGCCAAGTAAAGCATGAGCAGTTCTTC.

The CDR3 DNA sequence: TGTGCCTGGAGTGTACGGATGCTATCTGGGGCCAACGTCCTGACTTTC. Amino acid sequence: CAWSVRMLSGANVLTF. This chain joins TRBV30 and TRBJ2-6; D unresolved. Germline CDR1 and CDR2: GTSNPN and SVGIG (reference sequence). Trimming pared 0 bases from V and 1 base from J, leaving 10 bases between. This CDR3 spans 16 amino acids.

There are a few counts of this clone. This CDR3 is CSAKDSTDTQYF. Written as DNA, the CDR3 is TGCAGCGCTAAGGACAGCACAGATACGCAGTATTTT. The chain recombines TRBV29-1 with TRBJ2-3; D is undetermined. Trimming left V 7 bases short and J 0 bases short, with 8 bases between. The CDR3 is 12 amino acids. Per germline, CDR1 SQVTM and CDR2 ANQGSEA.

With respect to this clone: This sample also contains other DNA sequences that code for the same CDR3. The chain links TRBV15 to TRBJ2-1, with 10 bases fitting TRBD2. The trim removed 3 bases at V and 5 bases at J, leaving 4 bases unmatched. The CDR3 is 15 amino acids. CDR1 is LNHNV and CDR2 is YYDKDF in the germline V gene (reference sequence). The CDR3 loop is CATSRDLAGDNEQFF. DNA of the CDR3: TGTGCCACCAGCAGGGATCTAGCGGGGGACAATGAGCAGTTCTTC.

This clone has only a few counts. The chain couples TRBV2 to TRBJ2-5, with TRBD1 as a possible D gene (5 bases). The V gene's germline CDR1 is SNHLY and CDR2 FYNNEI. The CDR3 spans 12 residues. V shed 9 bases and J shed 4 bases, with 12 bases lying between them. The CDR3 loop reads CARSQDRETQYF. CDR3 bases: TGTGCCAGGAGTCAAGACAGAGAGACCCAGTACTTC.

The chain links TRBV5-4 to TRBJ1-1; D uncertain. V was cut by 1 base and J by 8 bases, with 12 bases left in between. Germline-derived CDR1 and CDR2 are SGHNT and YYREEE (reference sequence). The CDR3 has 13 amino acids. CDR3 region: CASSLRQVNEAFF. The CDR3 nucleotides are TGTGCCAGCAGCTTGCGGCAAGTAAACGAAGCTTTCTTT. Looking up the rest from reference TRBV5-4 and TRBJ1-1 gives the full variable domain: ETGVTQSPTHLIKTRGQQVTLRCSSQSGHNTVSWYQQALGQGPQFIFQYYREEENGRGNFPPRFSGLQFPNYSSELNVNALELDDSALYLCASSLRQVNEAFFGQGTRLTVV.

This chain connects TRBV10-3 to TRBJ2-7; D is unclear. The V gene's germline CDR1 is ENHRY and CDR2 SYGVKD. The CDR3 covers 11 residues. The CDR3 DNA reads TGTGTCCGAGGTTCGACCTACGAGCAGTACTTC. As protein: CVRGSTYEQYF.